One sample yielded the 23 T cell receptor beta chains listed below, sequenced in a study of T-cell reconstitution after alpha-beta-depleted transplantation in children. A library of TCRbeta sequences, prepared with unique molecular identifiers, was generated. Each CDR3 protein gets one entry after TCRdb re-called the PCR reads with MiXCR. The sample carries some 400,000 distinct CDR3 sequences, about 20% recorded once. This specimen consisted of PBMCs from the stem cell graft donor, obtained from the stem cell graft. Receptor source: a human donor who donated a stem cell graft to a child with acute myeloid leukemia.

This clonotype was seen only a few times. The gene calls are TRBV20-1 and TRBJ2-2; 10 bases align to TRBD1. Germline V gene data show CDR1 as DFQATT and CDR2 as SNEGSKA (reference sequence). V dropped 6 bases and J dropped 4; count of bases not matched to a gene: 8. CDR3 length equals 15 residues. In DNA form, the CDR3 reads TGCAGTGCCCGGGACAGGGGCGATACCACCGGGGAGCTGTTTTTT. It yields the protein CSARDRGDTTGELFF.

This clonotype was counted between two and nine times. The J gene is TRBJ2-7, the V gene TRBV29-1; possible D gene TRBD2, 5 bases. Trimming removed 5 bases at V and 0 bases at J, with 11 bases between. Germline assignment: CDR1 SQVTM and CDR2 ANQGSEA. This CDR3 has 13 residues. CDR3 in DNA: TGCAGCGTTCCCGGACTGAACTCCTACGAGCAGTACTTC. Residues: CSVPGLNSYEQYF.

This clonotype was counted ten times or more. The chain combines TRBV20-1 with TRBJ2-3, with TRBD1 matching over 7 bases. V trimming: 5 bases; J trimming: 0 bases; junction bases outside the gene matches: 8. The V gene's germline CDR1 is DFQATT and CDR2 SNEGSKA (reference sequence). CDR3 size: 15 residues. CDR3 in DNA: TGCAGTGCTTGGAGAGACAGGGACAGCACAGATACGCAGTATTTT. This codes for CSAWRDRDSTDTQYF.

This clonotype was detected a few times. The chain couples TRBV14 to TRBJ2-7; D ambiguous. Trimming stripped 4 bases from V and 0 bases from J, with 10 bases between. The germline gives CDR1 SGHDN, CDR2 FVKESK. There are 14 residues in the CDR3. CDR3 in amino acids: CASSLSHSSYEQYF. DNA for the CDR3: TGTGCCAGCAGCCTGAGTCATAGCTCCTACGAGCAGTACTTC.

This clonotype was found a few times. V usage is TRBV20-1 and J usage is TRBJ2-3; 7 bases map to TRBD2. Germline V gene data show CDR1 as DFQATT and CDR2 as SNEGSKA (reference sequence). The CDR3 sequence is 15 residues long. The J segment lost 0 bases and the V segment lost 0 bases, leaving 3 bases of the junction unmatched. The CDR3 is CSARDGGRSTDTQYF. CDR3 in DNA: TGCAGTGCTAGAGACGGCGGGAGAAGCACAGATACGCAGTATTTT.

This clonotype has at least ten counts. The genes are TRBV29-1 and TRBJ2-7; TRBD2 aligns across 9 bases. V gave up 2 bases and J gave up 3 bases; unmatched junction bases: 5. This CDR3 contains 14 residues. Germline V gives CDR1 SQVTM, CDR2 ANQGSEA. The CDR3 sequence: CSVELAGRGYEQYF. CDR3 DNA: TGCAGCGTTGAACTAGCGGGAAGAGGCTACGAGCAGTACTTC.

The chain recombines TRBV19 with TRBJ1-1; D may be TRBD1 (6 bases). The CDR3 has 14 residues. Per the germline V gene, CDR1 is LNHDA and CDR2 is SQIVND (reference sequence). V was cut by 2 bases and J by 0 bases, with 7 bases left in between. CDR3 region: CASSITGMNTEAFF. The CDR3 DNA reads TGTGCCAGTAGTATAACAGGGATGAACACTGAAGCTTTCTTT. Full variable domain (rest looked up from reference TRBV19 and TRBJ1-1): DGGITQSPKYLFRKEGQNVTLSCEQNLNHDAMYWYRQDPGQGLRLIYYSQIVNDFQKGDIAEGYSVSREKKESFPLTVTSAQKNPTAFYLCASSITGMNTEAFFGQGTRLTVV.

This clonotype was detected only a few times. The chain uses TRBV5-1 and TRBJ2-3; no definite D call. The CDR3 is 16 amino acids. CDR1 SGHRS and CDR2 YFSETQ come from the germline V gene. The ends were cut back, 1 base at V and 5 bases at J, with 17 bases in the middle. The CDR3 nucleotides are TGCGCCAGCAGCTTGAGCAATGGCGGTCCGGGAGATACGCAGTATTTT. It specifies CASSLSNGGPGDTQYF. The whole variable domain, filled in from reference TRBV5-1 and TRBJ2-3, reads KAGVTQTPRYLIKTRGQQVTLSCSPISGHRSVSWYQQTPGQGLQFLFEYFSETQRNKGNFPGRFSGRQFSNSRSEMNVSTLELGDSALYLCASSLSNGGPGDTQYFGPGTRLTVL.

This clonotype was found a few times. V gene TRBV24-1 combines with J gene TRBJ1-1; no reliable D call. There are 13 residues in the CDR3. Looked up from germline, CDR1 is KGHDR and CDR2 is SFDVKD. V gave up 5 bases and J gave up 0 bases, with 6 bases separating them. The CDR3 DNA reads as TGTGCCACCAGTGCAGGCTTGAACACTGAAGCTTTCTTT. Protein sequence: CATSAGLNTEAFF.

V usage is TRBV12-3 or TRBV12-4 and J usage is TRBJ2-6; possibly TRBD1 for D (6 bases). V dropped 2 bases and J dropped 0 bases, with 14 bases sitting between them. The CDR3 consists of 18 residues. The CDR3 DNA follows: TGTGCCAGCAGTTTACGGTCAGGGGCCGCCTCTGGGGCCAACGTCCTGACTTTC. Its protein is CASSLRSGAASGANVLTF.

The CDR3 region is CASSLEGREKDTQYF. CDR3 nucleotides: TGCGCCAGCAGCTTGGAAGGCAGGGAAAAAGATACGCAGTATTTT. The gene calls are TRBV5-1 and TRBJ2-3, with D perhaps matching TRBD1 (5 bases). This CDR3 spans 15 amino acids. Germline CDR1 reads SGHRS; CDR2 reads YFSETQ. V was cut by 0 bases and J by 5 bases, with 13 bases left in between.

This clonotype has more than one count but fewer than ten. This CDR3 is CSVYGLAGKQNYEQYF. CDR3 nucleotides: TGCAGCGTTTATGGGCTAGCGGGAAAACAAAACTACGAGCAGTACTTC. The J gene is TRBJ2-7, the V gene TRBV29-1; 9 bases map to TRBD2. The CDR3 loop spans 16 amino acids. Germline V gene sequence: CDR1 SQVTM, CDR2 ANQGSEA. The J segment lost 3 bases and the V segment lost 5 bases, leaving 14 bases of the junction unmatched.

The chain has TRBV21-1 and TRBJ1-2. TRBV21-1 is a pseudogene segment. There are 15 residues in the CDR3. The CDR3 DNA is TGTGCCAGCAGTACGACAGCGGCTCAGGTCTATGGCTACACCTTC. Translation gives CASSTTAAQVYGYTF.

The rearrangement joins TRBV7-2 to TRBJ2-1, with TRBD1 matching over 9 bases. Germline values: CDR1 SGHTA, CDR2 FQGNSA. CDR3 length equals 17 residues. V dropped 4 bases and J dropped 3; count of bases not matched to a gene: 10. CDR3 in DNA: TGTGCCAGCAGCTCAAGACCTCCGGGACAGGGCTACAATGAGCAGTTCTTC. Protein: CASSSRPPGQGYNEQFF.

This clonotype was detected ten times or more. The genes are TRBV20-1 and TRBJ2-7; D assignment may be TRBD1 or TRBD2 (5 bases each). Germline V gene data show CDR1 as DFQATT and CDR2 as SNEGSKA (reference sequence). The CDR3 runs 13 residues. The ends were cut back, 1 base at V and 1 base at J, with 8 bases in the middle. CDR3 residues: CSARGDGSYEQYF. The DNA for the CDR3 is TGCAGTGCTAGAGGGGACGGGTCCTACGAGCAGTACTTC.

This clonotype was detected ten times or more. V gene TRBV6-2 or TRBV6-3 combines with J gene TRBJ2-7, with D uncertain. Germline V CDR1 and CDR2: MNHEY, SVGEGT. The CDR3 has 12 amino acids. Trimming stripped 4 bases from V and 3 bases from J, with 7 bases between. The CDR3: CASSSTYYEQYF. Here the CDR3 DNA reads TGTGCCAGCAGTTCGACATACTACGAGCAGTACTTC.

Ten or more counts support this clonotype. The rearrangement joins TRBV28 to TRBJ2-3, with 9 bases lining up with TRBD2. The germline V gene has CDR1 MDHEN and CDR2 SYDVKM. Losses at the gene ends were 7 bases for V and 2 bases for J; bases not matched to a gene: 4. This CDR3 is built from 14 residues. In DNA form, the CDR3 reads TGTGCCAGCATAGCGGGAGTAACCACAGATACGCAGTATTTT. As protein: CASIAGVTTDTQYF.

The chain has TRBV12-3 or TRBV12-4 and TRBJ2-7; D possibly corresponds to TRBD2 (5 bases). This CDR3 is built from 14 residues. V was clipped by 6 bases and J by 3 bases, with 15 bases between them. The CDR3 DNA sequence: TGTGCCAGCAGGAAAGACTCTGGAGGCTACGAGCAGTACTTC. Translating gives CASRKDSGGYEQYF.

In the case of this clonotype: A much larger clone lies a single base off, so this may be a read error. The chain combines TRBV20-1 with TRBJ2-2; 9 nucleotides align to TRBD2. The CDR3 loop spans 17 amino acids. Germline CDR1 is DFQATT and CDR2 is SNEGSKA (reference sequence). The CDR3 spells CCARDRLAGSNTGELFF. In nucleotides, the CDR3 is TGCTGTGCTAGAGATCGGCTAGCGGGATCGAACACCGGGGAGCTGTTTTTT.

In its sample, this clonotype was seen many times. DNA of the CDR3: TGCGCCAGCAGCCTGGAGGGACATTCCTACGAGCAGTACTTC. Its translation: CASSLEGHSYEQYF. The chain couples TRBV5-1 to TRBJ2-7, with D possibly being TRBD1 or TRBD2 (6 bases each). This CDR3 is built from 14 residues. The germline CDR1 and CDR2 sequences are SGHRS and YFSETQ. Trimming took off 4 bases at V and 1 base at J, with 12 bases between the two ends.

The chain links TRBV20-1 to TRBJ1-2, with D unclear. V dropped 5 bases and J dropped 7 bases, with 14 bases sitting between them. The CDR3 is 12 amino acids. CDR1 and CDR2 (germline): DFQATT, SNEGSKA (reference sequence). The CDR3 here is CSAGSQACGYTF. CDR3 sequence (DNA): TGCAGTGCTGGCAGCCAAGCCTGTGGCTACACCTTC.

Written as DNA, the CDR3 is TGTGCCAGCAGTGAAGGACAGGGTCTCAATCAGCCCCAGCATTTT. Translated, it gives CASSEGQGLNQPQHF. The chain links TRBV2 to TRBJ1-5; 7 bases align to TRBD1. The CDR3 consists of 15 residues. From germline, CDR1 is SNHLY and CDR2 FYNNEI. The V gene end was trimmed by 1 base and the J gene end by 3 bases; junction bases not matched to a gene: 3.

The chain joins TRBV5-1 to TRBJ2-3, with D maybe TRBD2 (6 bases). The CDR3 length is 15 residues. V gave up 0 bases and J gave up 4 bases, with 12 bases separating them. Germline loops: CDR1 SGHRS, CDR2 YFSETQ. The CDR3 spells CASSLVGGNPDTQYF. CDR3 sequence (DNA): TGCGCCAGCAGCTTGGTTGGGGGGAATCCAGATACGCAGTATTTT.